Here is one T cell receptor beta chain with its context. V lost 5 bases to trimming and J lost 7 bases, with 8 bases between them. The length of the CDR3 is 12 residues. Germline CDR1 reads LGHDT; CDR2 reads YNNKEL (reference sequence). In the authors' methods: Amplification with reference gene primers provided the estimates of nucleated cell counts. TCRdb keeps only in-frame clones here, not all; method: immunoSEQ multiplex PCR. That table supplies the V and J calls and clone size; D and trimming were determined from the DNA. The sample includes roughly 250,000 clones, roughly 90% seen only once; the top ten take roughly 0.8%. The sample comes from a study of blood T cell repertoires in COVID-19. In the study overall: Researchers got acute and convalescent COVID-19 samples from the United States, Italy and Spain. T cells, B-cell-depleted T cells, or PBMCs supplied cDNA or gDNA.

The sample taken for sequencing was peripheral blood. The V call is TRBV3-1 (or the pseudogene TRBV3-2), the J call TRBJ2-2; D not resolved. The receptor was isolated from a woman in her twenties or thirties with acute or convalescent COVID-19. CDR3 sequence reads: CASSSAVGELFF. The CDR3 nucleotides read TGTGCCAGCAGCTCTGCAGTCGGGGAGCTGTTTTTT.